This T cell receptor (beta chain) was sequenced during a study of PD-L1 blockade in urothelial cancer. Assay used: immunoSEQ multiplex PCR; TCRdb lists only in-frame clones, some missing. Seen here are around 45,000 clones, under 90% observed once, and the top ten hold about 16%. The time point denotes: peripheral blood 6 weeks after treatment start. All patients carried locally advanced or metastatic urothelial carcinoma. The number of samples from each patient was between 1 and 8, taken pretreatment and on-treatment. Source: PBMCs, taken around atezolizumab (anti-PD-L1) treatment. This TCR derives from a man between 60 and 70 years old with urothelial cancer.

Here the CDR3 reads CASSFAAESNYGYTF. Written as DNA, the CDR3 is TGCGCCAGCAGCTTTGCGGCGGAGTCTAACTATGGCTACACCTTC. This chain links TRBV5-1 with TRBJ1-2; D ambiguous. Trimming cost V 2 bases and J 0 bases, with 11 bases left between them. Per germline, CDR1 SGHRS and CDR2 YFSETQ. This CDR3 region has 15 residues. Full variable domain (outside the CDR3, taken from reference TRBV5-1 and TRBJ1-2): KAGVTQTPRYLIKTRGQQVTLSCSPISGHRSVSWYQQTPGQGLQFLFEYFSETQRNKGNFPGRFSGRQFSNSRSEMNVSTLELGDSALYLCASSFAAESNYGYTFGSGTRLTVV.